The 5 T cell receptor beta chains below were found in one sample sequenced in a study of blood T cells in healthy people across ages. Primed by a sample-barcoded 5' primer and a J-beta primer mix, a second PCR proceeded for 7 to 11 cycles. Each CDR3 protein gets one entry after TCRdb re-called the 5' RACE reads with MiXCR. The data hold 850,000 to 1,000,000 distinct CDR3 sequences, with 48% observed a single time. Sequences were obtained from blood. The receptors originated from a man aged 30-40 years in good health.

As to this clonotype: One junction end does not reproduce the germline sequence, and a read error may be involved. This rearrangement joins TRBV9 to TRBJ1-6; perhaps TRBD1 as D (6 bases). This CDR3 is built from 23 residues. In germline, CDR1 is SGDLS, CDR2 YYNGEE. The CDR3 DNA reads as TGTGACAGCAGCGTAGAGAGAGTCGGGGGGTCTACAGGGCTAAGCTCCTATAATTCACCCCTCCACTTT. Protein: CDSSVERVGGSTGLSSYNSPLHF.

The rearrangement uses TRBV24-1 and TRBJ1-5, with TRBD1 as a possible D gene (6 bases). Germline loops: CDR1 KGHDR, CDR2 SFDVKD. V was clipped by 5 bases and J by 3 bases, with 7 bases between them. The CDR3 covers 13 residues. This CDR3 reads CATSAGVNQPQHF. The CDR3, as DNA: TGTGCCACCAGTGCAGGGGTCAATCAGCCCCAGCATTTT.

This clonotype occurred a few times. J is TRBJ2-7 and V is TRBV6-5, with TRBD2 matching 8 bases. The junction had 1 base not matched to a gene; V was cut back by 2 bases and J by 1 base. Germline V gene lookup returns CDR1 MNHEY and CDR2 SVGAGI. The CDR3 spans 14 residues. In DNA, the CDR3 is TGTGCCAGCAGTTACCGGGGGGGTTCCTACGAGCAGTACTTC. Its protein product is CASSYRGGSYEQYF.

V usage is TRBV20-1 and J usage is TRBJ2-5; a possible D gene is TRBD2 (6 bases). Trimming shortened V by 6 bases and J by 5 bases, and 19 bases separated the two germline ends. Germline V lookup: CDR1 DFQATT, CDR2 SNEGSKA (reference sequence). The CDR3 runs to 14 residues. CDR3 amino acids: CSAPRLGYIETQYF. CDR3 sequence (DNA): TGCAGTGCCCCGAGACTAGGGTATATCGAGACCCAGTACTTC.

The chain carries TRBV3-1 and TRBJ2-4; no reliable D call. TRBJ2-7 matches the DNA end more closely, so the J call is doubtful. There are 13 residues in the CDR3. Germline V gene lookup returns CDR1 LGHDT and CDR2 YNNKEL (reference sequence). DNA of the CDR3: TGTGCCAGCAGCCAAGCCTTAGACAACGAGCAGTACTTC. Protein product: CASSQALDNEQYF.